These T cell receptor beta chains were read from a single sample in a study of blood T cell repertoires in COVID-19. This table comes from immunoSEQ multiplex PCR, and its TCRdb copy is limited to in-frame clones, with some not included. The sample consists of under 300,000 clones, around 85% of them appearing once. The specimen was peripheral blood. These TCRs come from a middle-aged woman with active or convalescent COVID-19. Each CDR3 is given with its conserved first and last residue. A D gene is named only where the DNA matches it firmly. For some rows the clone size is stated as once, few or many, or as a class when expanded; others skip it.

TRBJ2-1,TRBV30,-,TRBD1,CAWSPGQGYNEQFF,TGTGCCTGGAGTCCGGGACAGGGCTACAATGAGCAGTTCTTC
TRBJ1-2,TRBV7-9,-,-,CASSLVGGAQGYTF,TGTGCCAGCAGCTTAGTAGGGGGGGCGCAAGGCTACACCTTC
TRBJ1-5,TRBV12-3/TRBV12-4,-,-,CASSPGHLPEHF,TGTGCCAGCAGTCCAGGACATCTCCCGGAGCATTTT
TRBJ2-5,TRBV5-1,-,TRBD1,CASSVGTGRETQYF,TGCGCCAGCAGCGTCGGGACAGGGCGTGAGACCCAGTACTTC
TRBJ2-5,TRBV25-1,-,TRBD2,CASSEYRAGGQETQYF,TGTGCCAGCAGTGAATATCGCGCGGGGGGTCAAGAGACCCAGTACTTC
TRBJ1-4,TRBV4-1,few,TRBD1,CASSGPGTGLEKLFF,TGCGCCAGCAGCGGCCCCGGGACAGGGCTCGAAAAACTGTTTTTT
TRBJ2-1,TRBV3-1/TRBV3-2,-,-,CASSRRQRDNEQFF,TGTGCCAGCAGCCGCCGACAGAGAGACAATGAGCAGTTCTTC
TRBJ2-5,TRBV7-7,many,-,CASSAGRLIGETQYF,TGTGCCAGCAGCGCGGGGCGACTCATTGGGGAGACCCAGTACTTC
TRBJ1-1,TRBV6-1,-,-,CASSEAWEMNTEAFF,TGTGCCAGCAGTGAAGCGTGGGAGATGAACACTGAAGCTTTCTTT
TRBJ2-3,TRBV28,-,TRBD2,CASSSEGGGLTDTQYF,TGTGCCAGCAGTTCAGAAGGCGGGGGTCTCACAGATACGCAGTATTTT
TRBJ1-2,TRBV7-3,-,TRBD1,CASSSNRRGTGRYGYTF,TGTGCCAGCAGCTCTAACCGCAGGGGGACAGGGCGTTATGGCTACACCTTC
TRBJ1-2,TRBV5-1,-,-,CASSSGQRYGYTF,TGCGCCAGCAGCTCAGGACAGCGCTATGGCTACACCTTC
TRBJ1-1,TRBV5-6,-,-,CASSLANPGEAFF,TGTGCCAGCAGCTTGGCTAATCCAGGGGAAGCTTTCTTT
TRBJ1-4,TRBV30,-,-,CAWRGAALGEKLFF,TGTGCCTGGAGAGGGGCAGCTTTAGGTGAAAAACTGTTTTTT
TRBJ1-1,TRBV11-2,few,-,CASNRNGNTEAFF,TGTGCCAGCAACAGGAATGGGAACACTGAAGCTTTCTTT
TRBJ1-2,TRBV28,-,TRBD1,CASSLLPGQGNGYTF,TGTGCCAGCAGTTTACTCCCTGGACAGGGTAATGGCTACACCTTC
TRBJ2-7,TRBV19,-,-,CASSIWGLSYYEQYF,TGTGCCAGTAGTATTTGGGGGCTCTCCTACTACGAGCAGTACTTC
TRBJ2-3,TRBV12-5,once,-,CASGLAVVDTQYF,TGTGCTAGTGGCCTCGCAGTTGTGGATACGCAGTATTTT
TRBJ2-1,TRBV6-6,-,TRBD1,CASSWGQGQLYNEQFF,TGTGCCAGCAGTTGGGGTCAGGGACAGTTGTACAATGAGCAGTTCTTC
TRBJ1-2,TRBV28,-,TRBD1,CASSRQGANYGYTF,TGTGCCAGCAGCAGGCAGGGGGCGAACTATGGCTACACCTTC
TRBJ2-1,TRBV7-2,-,-,CASSLMSLSSYNEQFF,TGTGCCAGCAGCTTAATGTCACTGAGCTCCTACAATGAGCAGTTCTTC
TRBJ1-1,TRBV25-1,-,-,CASRPRGQNTEAFF,TGTGCCAGCAGGCCCAGGGGACAGAACACTGAAGCTTTCTTT
TRBJ1-5,TRBV19,-,-,CASSIVGAEPQHF,TGTGCCAGTAGTATAGTCGGCGCGGAGCCCCAGCATTTT
TRBJ2-5,TRBV20-1,-,-,CSASRGPQGHQYF,TGCAGTGCTAGTAGAGGGCCACAGGGACACCAGTACTTC